A single sample is the source of the 28 T cell receptor beta chains below, sequenced in a study of blood T cell repertoires in COVID-19. TCRdb keeps only in-frame clones here, not all; method: immunoSEQ multiplex PCR. Here the sample spans some 70,000 clones, around 67% being singletons. The sequenced material came from peripheral blood. These receptors all stem from a man in his 60s with acute or convalescent COVID-19.

This clone appeared a few times. The genes are TRBV6-5 and TRBJ2-1; weak D call: TRBD2 (5 bases). The length of the CDR3 is 13 residues. V lost 4 bases and J 5 bases, leaving 9 bases between the germline ends. Germline CDR1 reads MNHEY; CDR2 reads SVGAGI. The DNA for the CDR3 is TGTGCCAGCAGTTTCGGAGGAGACAATGAGCAGTTCTTC. Its translation is CASSFGGDNEQFF.

This sequence joins TRBV30 and TRBJ1-3; TRBD1 matches at 7 bases. Germline loops: CDR1 GTSNPN, CDR2 SVGIG (reference sequence). V was pared by 0 bases and J by 6 bases, with 5 bases of the junction left unmatched. The CDR3 is made up of 14 amino acids. The CDR3 here is CAWSVPGTANTIYF. The DNA of the CDR3 is TGTGCCTGGAGTGTCCCCGGGACAGCAAACACCATATATTTT.

The chain links TRBV3-1 (or the pseudogene TRBV3-2) to TRBJ2-6, with D possibly being TRBD2 (5 bases). This CDR3 has 17 residues. V was cut by 3 bases and J by 0 bases, with 12 bases left in between. From germline, CDR1 is LGHDT and CDR2 YNNKEL (reference sequence). CDR3 sequence reads: CASSQERIGSGANVLTF. The CDR3 DNA is TGTGCCAGCAGCCAGGAGCGGATAGGCTCTGGGGCCAACGTCCTGACTTTC.

The count of this clone is one. This chain joins TRBV12-5 and TRBJ2-5; maybe TRBD1 (7 bases). CDR1 and CDR2 from the germline V gene are LGHNT and FRNRAP. Trimming left V 3 bases short and J 5 bases short, with 16 bases between. The CDR3 contains 15 residues. The CDR3 nucleotides are TGTGCTAGTGGTTTAAACGACAGGGACTGGGAGACCCAGTACTTC. As protein: CASGLNDRDWETQYF.

The chain is built from TRBV18 and TRBJ1-1; no firm D call. V shed 6 bases and J shed 2 bases, with 22 bases lying between them. Germline values: CDR1 KGHSH, CDR2 LQKENI. CDR3 length equals 17 residues. CDR3 in amino acids: CASSPYPAAAANTEAFF. CDR3 in DNA: TGTGCCAGCTCGCCCTACCCCGCAGCCGCGGCCAACACTGAAGCTTTCTTT.

The chain recombines TRBV3-1 (or the pseudogene TRBV3-2) with TRBJ2-3; perhaps TRBD2 as D (5 bases). CDR1 LGHDT and CDR2 YNNKEL come from the germline V gene (reference sequence). The CDR3 sequence is 17 residues long. V was trimmed by 4 bases and J by 2 bases, leaving 19 bases between them. The CDR3 sequence is CASSRSYGLAVTDTQYF. The CDR3 region has the DNA TGTGCCAGCAGCCGATCCTACGGGCTAGCTGTCACAGATACGCAGTATTTT.

The J gene is TRBJ2-3, the V gene TRBV11-3, with 13 bases identical to TRBD2. The V gene's germline CDR1 is SGHNT and CDR2 YENEEA. The trim removed 3 bases at V and 1 base at J, leaving 1 base unmatched. This CDR3 is 16 amino acids long. This CDR3 is CASSFGTSGGTDTQYF. The CDR3 DNA follows: TGTGCCAGCAGCTTCGGGACTAGCGGGGGCACAGATACGCAGTATTTT.

This clone was seen a few times. The rearrangement links TRBV3-1 (or the pseudogene TRBV3-2) to TRBJ2-7; D is undetermined. Looked up from germline, CDR1 is LGHDT and CDR2 is YNNKEL (reference sequence). Trimming stripped 1 base from V and 6 bases from J, with 4 bases between. This CDR3 spans 11 amino acids. Here the CDR3 reads CASSQASEQYF. CDR3 DNA sequence: TGTGCCAGCAGCCAAGCTAGCGAGCAGTACTTC.

The chain has TRBV6-6 and TRBJ1-4; 7 nucleotides align to TRBD1. In germline, CDR1 is MNHNY, CDR2 SVGAGI (reference sequence). The CDR3 extends over 14 amino acids. V was clipped by 6 bases and J by 4 bases; unmatched bases: 5. The CDR3 region has the DNA TGTGCCAGCAGATCGGGACAGCTTAATGAAAAACTGTTTTTT. This encodes CASRSGQLNEKLFF.

The chain is built from TRBV6-2 or TRBV6-3 and TRBJ2-7, with 7 bases aligning to TRBD2. There are 14 residues in the CDR3. J lost 6 bases, V lost 2 bases, and 7 bases had no gene match. Germline V gene lookup returns CDR1 MNHEY and CDR2 SVGEGT. The CDR3 sequence is CASSYTRGGSEQYF. The CDR3 nucleotides read TGTGCCAGCAGTTACACTAGGGGAGGGTCCGAGCAGTACTTC.

This clone was found a few times. The V call is TRBV6-4, the J call TRBJ2-7, with a weak D call TRBD2 (5 bases). The CDR3 is made up of 13 amino acids. V lost 5 bases, J lost 4 bases, and 12 bases lay in between. Looked up from germline, CDR1 is MRHNA and CDR2 is SNTAGT. The CDR3 DNA is TGTGCCAGCAGTAGGACGGACTTTTACGAGCAGTACGTC. This translates into CASSRTDFYEQYV.

This clone has at least ten counts. The CDR3 spells CASSVGVAGGETQYF. CDR3 in DNA: TGTGCCAGCAGCGTAGGGGTAGCGGGCGGGGAGACCCAGTACTTC. The genes are TRBV9 and TRBJ2-5, with TRBD2 matching over 7 bases. This CDR3 has 15 residues. Germline CDR1 is SGDLS and CDR2 is YYNGEE. After removal of 0 bases from V and 5 bases from J, the junction contained 7 bases not matched to a gene. Filled out from reference TRBV9 and TRBJ2-5, the complete variable domain reads DSGVTQTPKHLITATGQRVTLRCSPRSGDLSVYWYQQSLDQGLQFLIQYYNGEERAKGNILERFSAQQFPDLHSELNLSSLELGDSALYFCASSVGVAGGETQYFGPGTRLLVL.

V and J are TRBV5-5 and TRBJ2-1; possibly TRBD2 for D (5 bases). Between the trimmed V and J ends, which lost 3 bases and 6 bases, there was a span of 10 bases. The CDR3 has 13 residues. The V gene's germline CDR1 is SGHKS and CDR2 YYEKEE (reference sequence). The CDR3 protein is CASSSRTSNEQFF. The DNA of the CDR3 is TGTGCCAGCAGCTCACGCACTAGCAATGAGCAGTTCTTC.

The gene calls are TRBV6-7 and TRBJ1-2, with D perhaps TRBD1 (6 bases). TRBV6-7 is labeled an ORF, and its function is uncertain. V lost 7 bases, J lost 3 bases, and 18 bases lay in between. CDR3 length: 15 amino acids. In DNA form, the CDR3 reads TGTGCCAGCAATGAAATTTCCGGGACACACTATGGCTACACCTTC. It codes for CASNEISGTHYGYTF.

The chain recombines TRBV24-1 with TRBJ2-2, with unresolved D. The V gene lost 9 bases and the J gene lost 2 bases, with 15 bases spanning the gap. Germline loops: CDR1 KGHDR, CDR2 SFDVKD. CDR3 size: 15 residues. CDR3 residues: CATLTLLLNTGELFF. The CDR3 DNA is TGTGCCACCCTAACTCTACTCTTAAACACCGGGGAGCTGTTTTTT.

CDR3 in DNA: TGTGCCTGCCGGGTGCCCGGCGGGGATGAGCAGTTCTTC. Translated: CACRVPGGDEQFF. The V call is TRBV12-3 or TRBV12-4, the J call TRBJ2-1; maybe TRBD2 (6 bases). This CDR3 comprises 13 residues. V was shortened by 11 bases and J by 8 bases, with 19 bases between the two germline ends.

There are a few counts of this clone. The chain employs TRBV6-5 and TRBJ2-6; D is ambiguous. The V end was cut by 5 bases, the J end by 0 bases, with 8 bases between. Per the germline V gene, CDR1 is MNHEY and CDR2 is SVGAGI. This CDR3 has 15 residues. The CDR3 loop is CASSPGYSGANVLTF. CDR3 in DNA: TGTGCCAGCAGTCCCGGGTACTCTGGGGCCAACGTCCTGACTTTC.

The table lists this clone with a count of one. The rearrangement links TRBV5-1 to TRBJ1-1; D unclear. Trimming left V 1 base short and J 0 bases short, with 4 bases between. CDR1 and CDR2 (germline): SGHRS, YFSETQ. This CDR3 has 13 residues. The CDR3 DNA sequence: TGCGCCAGCAGCTTGTCAGTGAACACTGAAGCTTTCTTT. The encoded protein is CASSLSVNTEAFF.

The chain recombines TRBV21-1 with TRBJ2-2; the listed D gene, TRBD1, was not tested against the DNA. TRBV21-1 is listed as a pseudogene. This CDR3 region has 20 residues. CDR3 nucleotide sequence: TGTGCCAGCACCTACCCGGTGGGACAGACCGCGAAGTGGAACACCGGGGAGCTGTTTTTT. Protein product: CASTYPVGQTAKWNTGELFF.

This clone was observed a handful of times. The chain recombines TRBV11-1 with TRBJ2-3; weak D call: TRBD1 (5 bases). Germline assignment: CDR1 SGHAT and CDR2 FQDESV (reference sequence). Trimming pared 6 bases from V and 2 bases from J, leaving 18 bases between. The CDR3 runs 16 residues. CDR3: CASSTGRGPSTDTQYF. The CDR3 DNA is TGTGCCAGCAGTACAGGCAGAGGCCCCTCCACAGATACGCAGTATTTT.

This clone occurred once. The chain employs TRBV6-5 and TRBJ2-7, with a weak D call TRBD2 (5 bases). V was trimmed by 7 bases and J by 5 bases, leaving 15 bases between them. CDR3 length: 13 residues. Germline V gives CDR1 MNHEY, CDR2 SVGAGI. The CDR3 bases are TGTGCCAGCATTCCCCCAGGAGGAAACGAGCAGTACGTC. Amino acids: CASIPPGGNEQYV.

The chain has TRBV5-4 and TRBJ2-7, with 8 bases aligning to TRBD1. CDR1 is SGHNT and CDR2 is YYREEE in the germline V gene (reference sequence). Trimming removed 5 bases from V and 0 bases from J; junction bases left unmatched: 16. CDR3 length equals 18 residues. The CDR3 reads CASRSSLPGQDISYEQYF. The CDR3 nucleotides are TGTGCCAGCAGATCCTCCTTACCGGGACAGGATATCTCCTACGAGCAGTACTTC. The complete variable domain, with remaining parts taken from reference TRBV5-4 and TRBJ2-7, reads ETGVTQSPTHLIKTRGQQVTLRCSSQSGHNTVSWYQQALGQGPQFIFQYYREEENGRGNFPPRFSGLQFPNYSSELNVNALELDDSALYLCASRSSLPGQDISYEQYFGPGTRLTVT.

CDR3 amino acids: CASSSHRGGNEQFF. CDR3 DNA sequence: TGTGCCAGCAGCTCCCACAGGGGAGGCAATGAGCAGTTCTTC. The chain is built from TRBV7-2 and TRBJ2-1; a possible D gene is TRBD1 (7 bases). The CDR3 length is 14 residues. Trimming pared 4 bases from V and 6 bases from J, leaving 13 bases between. Germline values: CDR1 SGHTA, CDR2 FQGNSA.

The genes are TRBV5-6 and TRBJ2-5; the D gene is possibly TRBD1 (6 bases). Germline lookup yields CDR1 SGHDT and CDR2 YYEEEE. V lost 0 bases to trimming and J lost 1 base, with 16 bases between them. The CDR3 is 17 residues long. CDR3 in amino acids: CASSLAWAGAAQETQYF. As DNA, the CDR3 is TGTGCCAGCAGCTTGGCCTGGGCAGGGGCGGCCCAAGAGACCCAGTACTTC.

This clone was detected a few times. The J gene is TRBJ2-3, the V gene TRBV2; possibly TRBD2 for D (6 bases). Germline-derived CDR1 and CDR2 are SNHLY and FYNNEI. The CDR3 consists of 14 residues. V was clipped by 8 bases and J by 3 bases, with 15 bases between them. CDR3 sequence reads: CASQSSGLTDTQYF. DNA for the CDR3: TGTGCCAGCCAGAGTAGCGGACTAACAGATACGCAGTATTTT.

The chain employs TRBV7-6 and TRBJ2-2, with 8 bases that match TRBD1. V shed 1 base and J 6 bases; nucleotides not matched to a gene: 7. CDR1 and CDR2 from the germline V gene are SGHVS and FNYEAQ. The CDR3 extends over 16 amino acids. The CDR3 is CASSLVGQGAAGELFF. CDR3 sequence (DNA): TGTGCCAGCAGCTTAGTAGGGCAGGGGGCCGCCGGGGAGCTGTTTTTT. The complete variable domain, with remaining parts taken from reference TRBV7-6 and TRBJ2-2, reads GAGVSQSPRYKVTKRGQDVALRCDPISGHVSLYWYRQALGQGPEFLTYFNYEAQQDKSGLPNDRFSAERPEGSISTLTIQRTEQRDSAMYRCASSLVGQGAAGELFFGEGSRLTVL.

The chain employs TRBV7-9 and TRBJ2-3; 7 nucleotides agree with TRBD1. CDR1 SEHNR and CDR2 FQNEAQ come from the germline V gene (reference sequence). Trimming took 5 bases from V and 2 from J; bases not matched to a gene: 7. CDR3 size: 15 residues. The CDR3 spells CASSGVGQITDTQYF. In DNA form, the CDR3 reads TGTGCCAGCAGCGGGGTGGGACAGATCACAGATACGCAGTATTTT.

The chain uses TRBV5-6 and TRBJ1-6; perhaps TRBD1 as D (5 bases). Trimming shortened V by 4 bases and J by 6 bases, and 11 bases separated the two germline ends. Germline CDR1 and CDR2: SGHDT and YYEEEE. The CDR3 totals 14 residues. The CDR3 nucleotides are TGTGCCAGCAGCCTCGACAGCTTTAATTCACCCCTCCACTTT. Amino acid sequence: CASSLDSFNSPLHF.